The entry below gives a single T cell receptor (beta chain) sequence along with its context. These data are taken from a study of T-cell reconstitution after alpha-beta-depleted transplantation in children. Between the trimmed V and J ends, which lost 2 bases and 7 bases, there was a span of 12 bases. The CDR3 is made up of 14 amino acids. From germline, CDR1 is SGDLS and CDR2 YYNGEE. Unique molecular identifiers were incorporated into the prepared TCRbeta library. One entry per CDR3 protein, called by TCRdb with MiXCR from the PCR reads. This table holds around 800,000 distinct CDR3 sequences, 15% to 20% found once.

Here the sequenced sample was PBMCs, mostly from graft donor cells, taken 360 days after TCRalphabeta/CD19-depleted stem cell transplant. This sequence originates from a male patient aged 10 to 17 who had a stem cell transplant for acute lymphoblastic leukemia, so the T cells may come from the graft donor. The chain has TRBV9 and TRBJ2-2; tentatively, D is TRBD2 (6 bases). The CDR3 DNA is TGTGCCAGCAGCGTGGGTTGGGGGGTCGGGGAGCTGTTTTTT. This translates into CASSVGWGVGELFF.